This record looks at one T cell receptor beta chain sequence and its context. Its antigen is not known. The PCR employed 60 Vbeta primers together with 13 Jbeta primers. The assay was immunoSEQ multiplex PCR, and TCRdb's table has in-frame clones only and misses some. The sample includes roughly 130,000 clones, 60% to 85% of them seen just once. These data originate in a study of cytomegalovirus exposure and HLA in healthy donors. Turning to the study itself: Genetic ancestry analysis placed around 76% of the 398 donors that were genotyped in the Caucasian-associated cluster. General observations from the study: Accurate predictions that matched the HLA-A and HLA-B alleles of most subjects were reportedly made from TCR beta sequences. Confirmation was obtained in vitro that a few CMV-associated chains are specific for CMV antigens.

CDR3 length: 14 residues. The germline gives CDR1 SGHVS, CDR2 FQNEAQ. The V end was cut by 4 bases, the J end by 2 bases, with 12 bases between. Healthy donors of bone marrow made up the group. V usage is TRBV7-8 and J usage is TRBJ2-7; D might be TRBD2 (6 bases). The sample comprised PBMCs. The TCR was taken from a male donor in good health and CMV-seropositive. CDR3 region: CASSSREKTYEQYF. CDR3 nucleotide sequence: TGTGCCAGCAGCTCTCGGGAGAAAACCTACGAGCAGTACTTC.